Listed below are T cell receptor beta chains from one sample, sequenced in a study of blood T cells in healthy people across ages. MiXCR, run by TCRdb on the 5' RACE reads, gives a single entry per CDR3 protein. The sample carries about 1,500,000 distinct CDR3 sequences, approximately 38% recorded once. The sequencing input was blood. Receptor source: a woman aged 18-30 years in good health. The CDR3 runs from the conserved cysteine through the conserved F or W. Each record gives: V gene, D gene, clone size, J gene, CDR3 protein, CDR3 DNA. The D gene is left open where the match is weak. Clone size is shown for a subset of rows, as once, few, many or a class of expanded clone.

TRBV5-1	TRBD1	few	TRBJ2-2	CASSLYGTGQGTGELFF	TGCGCCAGCAGCCTGTATGGGACAGGTCAAGGCACCGGGGAGCTGTTTTTT
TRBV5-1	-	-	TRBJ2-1	CASTPGGAPNNEQFF	TGCGCCAGCACCCCTGGGGGAGCCCCAAACAATGAGCAGTTCTTC
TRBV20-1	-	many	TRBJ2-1	CSARVPVEQFF	TGCAGTGCTAGAGTCCCCGTTGAGCAGTTCTTC
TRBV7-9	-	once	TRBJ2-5	CASSPIRGNQETQYF	TGTGCCAGCAGCCCAATAAGGGGGAACCAAGAGACCCAGTACTTC
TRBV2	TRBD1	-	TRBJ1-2	CASSPTGLSGYTF	TGTGCCAGCAGTCCGACAGGGTTGAGTGGCTACACCTTC
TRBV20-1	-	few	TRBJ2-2	CSASRGNTGELFF	TGCAGTGCTAGCCGGGGAAACACCGGGGAGCTGTTTTTT
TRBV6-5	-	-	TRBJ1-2	CASSPSPEGYGYTF	TGTGCCAGCAGTCCCTCCCCGGAGGGCTATGGCTACACCTTC
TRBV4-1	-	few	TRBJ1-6	CASSQVAAYNSPLHF	TGCGCCAGCAGCCAAGTAGCAGCTTATAATTCACCCCTCCACTTT
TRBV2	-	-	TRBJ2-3	CASKRAGSTDTQYF	TGTGCCAGCAAGAGGGCAGGAAGCACAGATACGCAGTATTTT
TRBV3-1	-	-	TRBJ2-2	CASSLSLGGVNTGELFF	TGTGCCAGCAGCCTCAGCCTCGGCGGGGTGAACACCGGGGAGCTGTTTTTT
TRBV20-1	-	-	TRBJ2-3	CSASPPLTRDTDTQYF	TGCAGTGCTAGTCCCCCTCTGACTCGGGACACAGATACGCAGTATTTT
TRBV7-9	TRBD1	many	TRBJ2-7	CASSGDRLYEQYF	TGTGCCAGCAGCGGGGACAGACTCTACGAGCAGTACTTC
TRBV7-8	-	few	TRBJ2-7	CASSLVGPNSYNEQYF	TGTGCCAGCAGCTTAGTGGGACCGAATTCCTACAATGAGCAGTACTTC
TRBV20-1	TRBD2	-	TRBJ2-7	CSARPTGGNYNEQYF	TGCAGTGCTAGACCGACGGGAGGAAATTACAATGAGCAGTACTTC
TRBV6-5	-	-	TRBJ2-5	CASSPDTDPGETQYF	TGTGCCAGCAGTCCAGACACCGATCCAGGGGAGACCCAGTACTTC
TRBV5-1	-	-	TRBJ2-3	CASSLVGLNAADTQYF	TGCGCCAGCAGCTTGGTAGGACTAAATGCAGCAGATACGCAGTATTTT
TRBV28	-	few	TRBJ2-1	CASSFVEQFF	TGTGCCAGCAGTTTTGTAGAGCAGTTCTTC
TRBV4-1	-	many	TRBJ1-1	CASSQEGVGTEAFF	TGCGCCAGCAGCCAAGAGGGGGTTGGCACTGAAGCTTTCTTT
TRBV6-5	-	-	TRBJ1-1	CASSYSGGRNTEAFF	TGTGCCAGCAGTTACTCGGGGGGGCGGAACACTGAAGCTTTCTTT
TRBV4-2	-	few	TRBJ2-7	CASSPTGTESREQYF	TGTGCCAGCAGCCCTACCGGGACTGAGTCTCGCGAGCAGTACTTC
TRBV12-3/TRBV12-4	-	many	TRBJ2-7	CASSFFYEQYF	TGTGCCAGCAGTTTTTTCTACGAGCAGTACTTC
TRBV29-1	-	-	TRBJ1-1	CSVKGGTEAFF	TGCAGCGTTAAGGGGGGGACTGAAGCTTTCTTT
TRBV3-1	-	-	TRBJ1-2	CASSQGSVINYGYTF	TGTGCCAGCAGCCAAGGTTCCGTAATCAACTATGGCTACACCTTC
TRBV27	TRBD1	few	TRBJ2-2	CASSQDRGNTGELFF	TGTGCCAGCAGTCAGGACAGGGGAAACACCGGGGAGCTGTTTTTT
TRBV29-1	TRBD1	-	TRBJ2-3	CSVETGAMSADTQYF	TGCAGCGTTGAGACAGGGGCTATGTCAGCAGATACGCAGTATTTT
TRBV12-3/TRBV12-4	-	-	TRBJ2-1	CASGAPLGGYNEQFF	TGTGCCAGCGGCGCCCCCCTCGGAGGTTACAATGAGCAGTTCTTC
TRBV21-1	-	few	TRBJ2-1	CASSKVLGRDEQFF	TGTGCCAGCAGCAAAGTGCTAGGGAGGGATGAGCAGTTCTTC
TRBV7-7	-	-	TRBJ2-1	CASSLSAVNEQFF	TGTGCCAGCAGCTTAAGTGCAGTGAATGAGCAGTTCTTC
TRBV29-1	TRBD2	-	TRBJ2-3	CSVEGTSEWSTDTQYF	TGCAGCGTTGAAGGTACTAGCGAGTGGAGCACAGATACGCAGTATTTT
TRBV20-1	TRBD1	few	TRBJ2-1	CSAPPRDRDVNEQFF	TGCAGTGCCCCCCCCCGAGACAGGGACGTCAATGAGCAGTTCTTC
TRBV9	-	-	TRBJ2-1	CASSVDNGGQFF	TGTGCCAGCAGCGTCGATAATGGGGGACAGTTCTTC
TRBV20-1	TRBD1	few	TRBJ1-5	CSAPDLTGVSSNQPQHF	TGCAGTGCCCCAGACTTGACAGGGGTGTCAAGCAATCAGCCCCAGCATTTT
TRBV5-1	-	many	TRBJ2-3	CASSPQTGFTDTQYF	TGTGCCAGCAGCCCCCAAACCGGGTTCACAGATACGCAGTATTTT
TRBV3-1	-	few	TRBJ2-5	CASSHTGQETQYF	TGTGCCAGCAGCCACACCGGCCAAGAGACCCAGTACTTC
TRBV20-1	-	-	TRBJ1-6	CSARDYGGKDSPLHF	TGCAGTGCTAGAGATTATGGGGGGAAGGATTCACCCCTCCACTTT
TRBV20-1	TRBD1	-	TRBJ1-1	CSAPSGGQRNTEAFF	TGCAGTGCTCCTAGTGGGGGACAGAGAAACACTGAAGCTTTCTTT
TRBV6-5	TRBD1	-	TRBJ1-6	CASSYGQGGHSPLHF	TGTGCCAGCAGTTACGGACAGGGAGGTCATTCACCCCTCCACTTT